A single sample is the source of the 18 T cell receptor beta chains below, sequenced in a study of cytomegalovirus exposure and HLA in healthy donors. It was with 60 Vbeta and 13 Jbeta primers that the PCR ran. Libraries were prepared by immunoSEQ multiplex PCR; TCRdb keeps only in-frame clonotypes and omits some of them. The sample shows more than 150,000 clones, about 80% of them seen only once. Sequencing was carried out using PBMCs. The receptors come from a woman aged 18 to 35 in good health and CMV-seropositive.

The chain is built from TRBV5-6 and TRBJ2-1; D is uncertain. The V gene lost 2 bases and the J gene lost 4 bases, with 13 bases spanning the gap. The CDR3 contains 15 residues. Germline CDR1 is SGHDT and CDR2 is YYEEEE. CDR3 region: CASSFGSIAYNEQFF. DNA of the CDR3: TGTGCCAGCAGCTTTGGGTCGATAGCTTACAATGAGCAGTTCTTC.

The chain recombines TRBV4-1 with TRBJ1-5; a weak D match, TRBD1 (5 bases). This CDR3 has 14 residues. V lost 1 base and J 6 bases, leaving 10 bases between the germline ends. In germline, CDR1 is MGHRA, CDR2 YSYEKL. The CDR3 loop is CASSQVEGSQPQHF. Written as DNA, the CDR3 is TGCGCCAGCAGCCAAGTGGAGGGGTCTCAGCCCCAGCATTTT.

The V call is TRBV4-1, the J call TRBJ1-1; D is unclear. V lost 0 bases and J lost 5, with 13 bases in between. Germline CDR1 reads MGHRA; CDR2 reads YSYEKL. The CDR3 is 15 amino acids. The CDR3 reads CASSQDRGLWTEAFF. The CDR3 DNA reads as TGCGCCAGCAGCCAAGATAGAGGGTTATGGACTGAAGCTTTCTTT.

The chain uses TRBV30 and TRBJ2-5; 11 nucleotides agree with TRBD1. Germline-derived CDR1 and CDR2 are GTSNPN and SVGIG (reference sequence). The CDR3 spans 17 residues. The junction had 14 bases not matched to a gene; V was cut back by 1 base and J by 7 bases. The CDR3: CAWSDWTGGPFLSTQYF. The CDR3 DNA is TGTGCCTGGAGTGACTGGACAGGGGGCCCTTTCTTATCGACCCAGTACTTC.

This rearrangement joins TRBV6-5 to TRBJ2-5; 7 bases fit TRBD2. The CDR3 is 13 amino acids. J gave up 5 bases and V 5 bases, and 5 bases lay outside the gene matches. The germline V gene has CDR1 MNHEY and CDR2 SVGAGI. Written as DNA, the CDR3 is TGTGCCAGCAGTAGGACTAGGTGGGAGACCCAGTACTTC. It is translated as CASSRTRWETQYF.

The V and J genes are TRBV6-5 and TRBJ2-2, with 7 bases aligning to TRBD2. Germline loops: CDR1 MNHEY, CDR2 SVGAGI. V shed 5 bases, J shed 7 bases, and the junction held 4 bases outside the gene matches. The CDR3 is 13 residues long. The CDR3 DNA reads as TGTGCCAGCAGTAGCGGGGCGGGCGGGGAGCTGTTTTTT. This sequence encodes CASSSGAGGELFF.

Only a few counts were recorded for this clone. The chain joins TRBV5-4 to TRBJ1-1; maybe TRBD1 (5 bases). Deletions cut 3 bases from V and 10 bases from J, with 16 bases between. Germline loops: CDR1 SGHNT, CDR2 YYREEE (reference sequence). There are 13 residues in the CDR3. CDR3 residues: CASSWGVGVRAFF. The DNA for the CDR3 is TGTGCCAGCAGCTGGGGGGTGGGGGTGAGAGCTTTCTTT.

The V and J genes are TRBV18 and TRBJ1-1; 8 bases match TRBD1. CDR3 length equals 14 residues. Trimming cost V 1 base and J 7 bases; bases outside gene matches: 5. Per the germline V gene, CDR1 is KGHSH and CDR2 is LQKENI. CDR3 nucleotides: TGTGCCAGCTCACCACTCGGACAGGGAATTGAAGCTTTCTTT. Protein sequence: CASSPLGQGIEAFF.

The chain joins TRBV10-1 to TRBJ1-2, with D maybe TRBD1 (5 bases). V was cut by 6 bases and J by 5 bases, with 16 bases left in between. Germline V gene data show CDR1 as WNHNN and CDR2 as SYGVQD (reference sequence). There are 14 residues in the CDR3. Written as DNA, the CDR3 is TGCGCCAGCAGCCCCAGCAGGGTTCGGTATGGCTACACCTTC. Its protein product is CASSPSRVRYGYTF.

The chain recombines TRBV19 with TRBJ1-2; possibly TRBD1 for D (6 bases). The CDR3 is 14 amino acids. V was cut by 6 bases and J by 8 bases, with 19 bases left in between. CDR1 is LNHDA and CDR2 is SQIVND in the germline V gene (reference sequence). CDR3 nucleotide sequence: TGTGCCAGTAGATCCCTGACAGGCGTACGGGGCTACACCTTC. Protein sequence: CASRSLTGVRGYTF.

V and J are TRBV4-1 and TRBJ1-1; maybe TRBD1 (6 bases). CDR1 MGHRA and CDR2 YSYEKL come from the germline V gene. The length of the CDR3 is 14 residues. V lost 4 bases, J lost 9 bases, and 18 bases lay in between. In nucleotides, the CDR3 is TGCGCCAGCAGCCTCCTACCTCCAGGGGAGAAAGCTTTCTTT. As protein: CASSLLPPGEKAFF.

The genes are TRBV9 and TRBJ2-2; TRBD1 aligns across 7 bases. Trimming took 4 bases from V and 7 from J; bases not matched to a gene: 7. This CDR3 has 14 residues. The germline V gene has CDR1 SGDLS and CDR2 YYNGEE. The CDR3 DNA is TGTGCCAGCAGCCCCCGACAGGGCGGCGGGGAGCTGTTTTTT. It codes for CASSPRQGGGELFF. The whole variable domain, filled in from reference TRBV9 and TRBJ2-2, reads DSGVTQTPKHLITATGQRVTLRCSPRSGDLSVYWYQQSLDQGLQFLIQYYNGEERAKGNILERFSAQQFPDLHSELNLSSLELGDSALYFCASSPRQGGGELFFGEGSRLTVL.

The chain uses TRBV4-2 and TRBJ1-1; D not certain. This CDR3 contains 17 residues. The V gene's germline CDR1 is LGHNA and CDR2 YNFKEQ. V lost 0 bases and J lost 1, with 15 bases in between. The DNA for the CDR3 is TGTGCCAGCAGCCAAGAATCCTACTGGGCGGGGAACACTGAAGCTTTCTTT. Translating gives CASSQESYWAGNTEAFF.

The chain is built from TRBV2 and TRBJ1-2, with 7 bases fitting TRBD1. V lost 7 bases and J lost 2; bases outside the gene matches: 7. From germline, CDR1 is SNHLY and CDR2 FYNNEI. CDR3 size: 14 residues. Written as DNA, the CDR3 is TGTGCCAGCACCTACAGGGGATTGAACTATGGCTACACCTTC. This translates into CASTYRGLNYGYTF.

The chain employs TRBV2 and TRBJ2-7, with 9 bases matching TRBD1. CDR3 size: 15 residues. Trimming at V came to 4 bases and at J to 4 bases, leaving 8 bases not matched to a gene. Looked up from germline, CDR1 is SNHLY and CDR2 is FYNNEI. CDR3 in DNA: TGTGCCAGCAGTGCTGAACAGGGGGCTTTTTACGAGCAGTACTTC. It encodes CASSAEQGAFYEQYF. The entire variable domain, with the rest obtained from reference TRBV2 and TRBJ2-7, is as follows: EPEVTQTPSHQVTQMGQEVILRCVPISNHLYFYWYRQILGQKVEFLVSFYNNEISEKSEIFDDQFSVERPDGSNFTLKIRSTKLEDSAMYFCASSAEQGAFYEQYFGPGTRLTVT.

The V gene is TRBV7-2, the J gene TRBJ2-3, with TRBD2 matching over 9 bases. The trim removed 1 base at V and 5 bases at J, leaving 7 bases unmatched. Germline V gene data show CDR1 as SGHTA and CDR2 as FQGNSA. The CDR3 spans 16 residues. The CDR3 nucleotides read TGTGCCAGCAGCTTAGTCGCGGGGGGGCCCCAAGATACGCAGTATTTT. This gives the protein CASSLVAGGPQDTQYF.

V gene TRBV13 combines with J gene TRBJ2-5; D is perhaps TRBD1 (8 bases). Germline V gene lookup returns CDR1 PRHDT and CDR2 FYEKMQ (reference sequence). This CDR3 has 14 amino acids. V was trimmed by 1 base and J by 4 bases, leaving 10 bases between them. CDR3 residues: CASSLDRGGETQYF. The CDR3 DNA follows: TGTGCCAGCAGCTTAGACAGGGGGGGAGAGACCCAGTACTTC. The whole variable domain, remainder taken from reference TRBV13 and TRBJ2-5, is AAGVIQSPRHLIKEKRETATLKCYPIPRHDTVYWYQQGPGQDPQFLISFYEKMQSDKGSIPDRFSAQQFSDYHSELNMSSLELGDSALYFCASSLDRGGETQYFGPGTRLLVL.

As concerns this clone: The junction and the germline gene differ at one end; a read error may be behind it. This rearrangement joins TRBV29-1 to TRBJ2-3; TRBD1 matches 9 bases. Germline CDR1 SQVTM, CDR2 ANQGSEA. The CDR3 runs 13 residues. The CDR3 is CSGGTGSTDAQYF. The CDR3 DNA sequence: TGCAGCGGCGGGACAGGGAGCACAGATGCGCAGTATTTT.